This note documents a single TCR beta chain sequence. Six replicates per PBMC sample, mostly from about 460 ng of genomic DNA. TCRdb's table, derived via immunoSEQ multiplex PCR, lists solely in-frame clones and lacks some. Of 25,000 to 40,000 clones in the sample, about 77% were seen once. These data belong to a study of neoadjuvant anti-PD-1 for oral cavity cancer. The V and J ends lost 4 bases and 6 bases respectively, with 23 bases between them. The germline CDR1 and CDR2 sequences are SGHDT and YYEEEE. The CDR3 has 16 amino acids. Time point defined: after neoadjuvant nivolumab, at surgical resection.

The receptor comes from a person between 40 and 85 years old with oral cavity squamous cell carcinoma. The chain has TRBV5-6 and TRBJ2-7; D might be TRBD1 (7 bases). The sequencing used PBMCs, collected after nivolumab (anti-PD-1) treatment. CDR3 in DNA: TGTGCCAGCAGCCAGTTGAGACAGGGAGGTTTCGGCGAGCAGTACTTC. Translation: CASSQLRQGGFGEQYF.